This T cell receptor beta chain was obtained from a study of OX40 agonist ivuxolimab in advanced cancers. Points from the study as a whole: CD4+ and CD8+ T cells in blood underwent clonal expansion by week 6 at 0.1 to 3.0 mg/kg.

Using immunoSEQ multiplex PCR, the repertoire was profiled, and TCRdb retains in-frame clones only, with some absent. The sample lists about 90,000 clones, around 88% occurring once. As for this clone: Its antigen remains unidentified.

Germline V CDR1 and CDR2: SGDLS, YYNGEE. Trimming removed 3 bases from V and 1 base from J, with 19 bases in between. The CDR3 loop spans 17 amino acids. The sequences come from CD4+ or CD8+ T cells sorted from blood, collected in a trial of the OX40 agonist ivuxolimab. V gene TRBV9 combines with J gene TRBJ1-2, with D perhaps TRBD1 (5 bases). This TCR was sampled from an adult with an advanced solid tumor such as melanoma, head and neck, liver or kidney cancer. CDR3 coding DNA: TGTGCCAGCAGCGCCGGCCCGGCGGGGGAAGGTAACTATGGCTACACCTTC. This encodes CASSAGPAGEGNYGYTF.